Below, 6 T cell receptor beta chains from the same sample are listed, as sequenced in a study of response to subunit inactivated influenza vaccine. TCRdb ran MiXCR on the RT-PCR reads and lists one entry per CDR3 protein. The profile shows hundreds of thousands of distinct CDR3 sequences, 15% to 17% of them singletons. Sequences were derived from PBMCs from blood, sampled approximately 13 days after vaccination. The source is a man aged 45-65 years who received an inactivated influenza vaccine.

This clonotype was counted many times. The J gene is TRBJ2-7, the V gene TRBV12-3 or TRBV12-4; a weak D match, TRBD2 (5 bases). This CDR3 comprises 13 residues. V lost 4 bases to trimming and J lost 4 bases, with 11 bases between them. CDR3 protein: CASSSSTGYEQYF. The CDR3 DNA sequence: TGTGCCAGCAGTTCATCGACGGGGTACGAGCAGTACTTC.

This clonotype appeared a few times. J is TRBJ1-1 and V is TRBV20-1, with 7 nucleotides matching TRBD1. This CDR3 contains 14 residues. Trimming removed 6 bases from V and 0 bases from J; junction bases left unmatched: 7. Germline values: CDR1 DFQATT, CDR2 SNEGSKA (reference sequence). The CDR3, as DNA: TGCAGTGCCCCCTCGACAGGGATGAACACTGAAGCTTTCTTT. Encoded protein: CSAPSTGMNTEAFF.

The V gene is TRBV3-1, the J gene TRBJ2-5, with D perhaps TRBD1 or TRBD2 (7 bases each). V gave up 1 base and J gave up 6 bases, with 15 bases separating them. The CDR3 length is 15 residues. CDR1 and CDR2 (germline): LGHDT, YNNKEL (reference sequence). The CDR3 reads CASSQAPGGEKTQYF. The CDR3 coding sequence is TGTGCCAGCAGCCAAGCACCAGGGGGGGAAAAGACCCAGTACTTC.

The chain links TRBV9 to TRBJ2-1, with 8 bases lining up with TRBD2. This CDR3 contains 15 residues. Germline values: CDR1 SGDLS, CDR2 YYNGEE. The V gene end was trimmed by 3 bases and the J gene end by 7 bases; junction bases not matched to a gene: 9. The CDR3 protein is CASSASAGAGNEQFF. The CDR3 region has the DNA TGTGCCAGCAGCGCGTCAGCGGGAGCAGGAAATGAGCAGTTCTTC.

The chain has TRBV20-1 and TRBJ2-1; D possibly matches TRBD1 or TRBD2 (5 bases each). Germline V gives CDR1 DFQATT, CDR2 SNEGSKA (reference sequence). Trimming shortened V by 3 bases and J by 8 bases, and 8 bases separated the two germline ends. The CDR3 spans 11 residues. CDR3 loop: CSASWGYEQFF. CDR3 sequence (DNA): TGCAGTGCTAGCTGGGGGTATGAGCAGTTCTTC.

This sequence joins TRBV30 and TRBJ2-7, with 10 nucleotides matching TRBD2. The CDR3 has 14 amino acids. After removal of 1 base from V and 3 bases from J, the junction contained 3 bases not matched to a gene. Germline values: CDR1 GTSNPN, CDR2 SVGIG (reference sequence). The CDR3 DNA sequence: TGTGCCTGGAGTGCACTAGCGGGGATCTACGAGCAGTACTTC. Translating gives CAWSALAGIYEQYF. Combining the CDR3 with reference TRBV30 and TRBJ2-7 gives the whole variable domain SQTIHQWPATLVQPVGSPLSLECTVEGTSNPNLYWYRQAAGRGLQLLFYSVGIGQISSEVPQNLSASRPQDRQFILSSKKLLLSDSGFYLCAWSALAGIYEQYFGPGTRLTVT.